The 26 T cell receptor beta chains below were found in one sample sequenced in a study of blood T cell repertoires in COVID-19. The assay was immunoSEQ multiplex PCR, and TCRdb's table has in-frame clones only and misses some. This table has about 170,000 clones, roughly nine tenths appearing once. Source material: peripheral blood. Receptor source: an older woman with COVID-19, enrolled during active disease.

In its sample, this clone was seen once. The chain joins TRBV30 to TRBJ2-7, with 11 positions matching TRBD2. V was clipped by 5 bases and J by 3 bases; unmatched bases: 6. From germline, CDR1 is GTSNPN and CDR2 SVGIG (reference sequence). The CDR3 extends over 14 amino acids. CDR3 DNA sequence: TGTGCCTGGTCCGGGACTAGCGGATTCTACGAGCAGTACTTC. This sequence encodes CAWSGTSGFYEQYF.

The chain recombines TRBV27 with TRBJ2-7; D remains ambiguous. CDR3 size: 11 residues. The ends were cut back, 6 bases at V and 2 bases at J, with 5 bases in the middle. The germline gives CDR1 MNHEY, CDR2 SMNVEV (reference sequence). In DNA, the CDR3 is TGTGCCAGCAGGTCAGCCTACGAGCAGTACTTC. Its protein product is CASRSAYEQYF.

V usage is TRBV27 and J usage is TRBJ2-5; D perhaps matches TRBD2 (6 bases). Looked up from germline, CDR1 is MNHEY and CDR2 is SMNVEV (reference sequence). This CDR3 region has 14 residues. V dropped 6 bases and J dropped 2 bases, with 13 bases sitting between them. The CDR3 protein is CASRPGDPQETQYF. The CDR3 region has the DNA TGTGCCAGCAGGCCGGGAGATCCTCAAGAGACCCAGTACTTC.

The V gene is TRBV11-3, the J gene TRBJ2-2, with D possibly matching TRBD1 (6 bases). V lost 6 bases and J 7 bases, leaving 18 bases between the germline ends. This CDR3 region has 15 residues. From germline, CDR1 is SGHNT and CDR2 YENEEA. DNA for the CDR3: TGTGCCAGCAGTAGGACCCAGGGGATCGGCGGGGAGCTGTTTTTT. This gives the protein CASSRTQGIGGELFF.

V gene TRBV10-3 combines with J gene TRBJ2-1, with 11 nucleotides matching TRBD2. In germline, CDR1 is ENHRY, CDR2 SYGVKD. V gave up 6 bases and J gave up 5 bases; unmatched junction bases: 6. CDR3 length equals 15 residues. Here the CDR3 DNA reads TGTGCCATCAGATTACTAGCGGGAGCCGACAATGAGCAGTTCTTC. Its translation: CAIRLLAGADNEQFF.

V gene TRBV9 combines with J gene TRBJ1-5; D perhaps matches TRBD1 (5 bases). This CDR3 contains 14 residues. CDR1 is SGDLS, CDR2 YYNGEE, per germline. V lost 4 bases and J lost 4, with 12 bases in between. CDR3: CASSSGTWNQPQHF. CDR3 nucleotides: TGTGCCAGCAGCAGCGGGACCTGGAATCAGCCCCAGCATTTT.

About this clone: Sequence at one end of the junction differs from germline and may be a read error. The rearrangement joins TRBV7-7 to TRBJ2-7; 9 nucleotides match TRBD2. Germline-derived CDR1 and CDR2 are SSHAT and FNYEAQ (reference sequence). The CDR3 loop spans 15 amino acids. The CDR3 DNA is TGTGCTAGCAGCCCGGAGGCTAGCGGGAACTACGAGCAGTACTTC. Translation: CASSPEASGNYEQYF.

Comments on this clone: Other DNA sequences in the same sample also yield this CDR3. The rearrangement links TRBV20-1 to TRBJ2-7; TRBD2 matches at 9 bases. V lost 3 bases and J lost 4; bases outside the gene matches: 4. The CDR3 runs to 13 residues. The germline gives CDR1 DFQATT, CDR2 SNEGSKA (reference sequence). CDR3 loop: CSASSGSGYEQYF. The CDR3 coding sequence is TGCAGTGCTAGTAGCGGGAGCGGGTACGAGCAGTACTTC.

The V call is TRBV7-9, the J call TRBJ2-2, with 11 bases fitting TRBD1. Unmatched junction bases numbered 10, after V lost 3 bases and J lost 7 bases. The CDR3 is 17 residues long. Looked up from germline, CDR1 is SEHNR and CDR2 is FQNEAQ (reference sequence). CDR3 DNA: TGTGCCAGCAGCTTTAGAGCCGGACAGGGGGCGAACGGGGAGCTGTTTTTT. This codes for CASSFRAGQGANGELFF.

The chain recombines TRBV7-2 with TRBJ2-5; TRBD1 aligns across 11 bases. V shed 5 bases, J shed 4 bases, and the junction held 3 bases outside the gene matches. The CDR3 extends over 14 amino acids. CDR1 and CDR2 from the germline V gene are SGHTA and FQGNSA. The CDR3 nucleotides read TGTGCCAGCAGCAAGGACAGGGGGCCAGAGACCCAGTACTTC. It codes for CASSKDRGPETQYF. The entire variable domain, with the rest obtained from reference TRBV7-2 and TRBJ2-5, is as follows: GAGVSQSPSNKVTEKGKDVELRCDPISGHTALYWYRQSLGQGLEFLIYFQGNSAPDKSGLPSDRFSAERTGGSVSTLTIQRTQQEDSAVYLCASSKDRGPETQYFGPGTRLLVL.

The J gene is TRBJ2-1, the V gene TRBV6-1; a weak D match, TRBD2 (5 bases). In germline, CDR1 is MNHNS, CDR2 SASEGT. CDR3 length equals 13 residues. V was trimmed by 0 bases and J by 9 bases, leaving 9 bases between them. CDR3: CASSEATGGEQFF. As DNA, the CDR3 is TGTGCCAGCAGTGAAGCTACTGGAGGTGAGCAGTTCTTC.

The V call is TRBV2, the J call TRBJ2-7, with 7 nucleotides matching TRBD1. The V segment lost 6 bases and the J segment 5 bases; nucleotides outside the gene matches: 13. The CDR3 spans 15 residues. Germline values: CDR1 SNHLY, CDR2 FYNNEI. CDR3 coding DNA: TGTGCCAGCAGAAAACCGGGACAGCCTAGAAACGAGCAGTACTTC. Protein product: CASRKPGQPRNEQYF.

The gene calls are TRBV9 and TRBJ2-7; 16 positions agree with TRBD2. The CDR3 runs to 16 residues. V trimming: 3 bases; J trimming: 6 bases; junction bases outside the gene matches: 6. Germline V gene lookup returns CDR1 SGDLS and CDR2 YYNGEE. CDR3 DNA: TGTGCCAGCAGCGAGGGACTAGCGGGAGGGCTAGCCGAGCAGTACTTC. It is translated as CASSEGLAGGLAEQYF.

Written as DNA, the CDR3 is TGTGCCAGTGAGTTCAACTATGGCTACACCTTC. Encoded protein: CASEFNYGYTF. This rearrangement joins TRBV19 to TRBJ1-2, with no clear D. The CDR3 runs 11 residues. Germline CDR1 reads LNHDA; CDR2 reads SQIVND (reference sequence). Trimming took 8 bases from V and 2 from J, leaving 6 bases between them.

The rearrangement joins TRBV6-6 to TRBJ2-7, with D hard to call. Trimming took off 6 bases at V and 3 bases at J, with 6 bases between the two ends. CDR1 is MNHNY and CDR2 is SVGAGI in the germline V gene (reference sequence). This CDR3 has 11 residues. The CDR3 loop is CASSPLYEQYF. The CDR3 DNA is TGTGCCAGCAGCCCCCTCTACGAGCAGTACTTC.

This chain joins TRBV6-5 and TRBJ2-5; 8 bases map to TRBD2. Germline assignment: CDR1 MNHEY and CDR2 SVGAGI. Trimming at V came to 4 bases and at J to 1 base, leaving 5 bases not matched to a gene. The length of the CDR3 is 15 residues. As DNA, the CDR3 is TGTGCCAGCAGTTTCACCGGGACTAGCCAAGAGACCCAGTACTTC. This translates into CASSFTGTSQETQYF.

There are a few counts of this clone. The chain joins TRBV28 to TRBJ1-1, with 8 bases lining up with TRBD1. CDR3 size: 12 residues. Per the germline V gene, CDR1 is MDHEN and CDR2 is SYDVKM. Germline trimming cut 5 bases from V and 10 bases from J; bases unmatched to any gene: 6. The CDR3 nucleotides are TGTGCCAGCAGTCGAGGACAGGGCTCAGCTTTCTTT. Residues: CASSRGQGSAFF.

This chain uses TRBV29-1 with TRBJ1-1, with 8 bases fitting TRBD1. V lost 7 bases, J lost 6 bases, and 4 bases stayed unmatched. The length of the CDR3 is 11 residues. Looked up from germline, CDR1 is SQVTM and CDR2 is ANQGSEA. The CDR3 DNA is TGCAGCGGCGACAGGGGTGCTGAAGCTTTCTTT. The encoded protein is CSGDRGAEAFF.

The chain is built from TRBV7-2 and TRBJ1-5, with a possible D match to TRBD1 (5 bases). Germline-derived CDR1 and CDR2 are SGHTA and FQGNSA. Trimming removed 2 bases from V and 4 bases from J, with 9 bases in between. This CDR3 comprises 14 residues. The CDR3, as DNA: TGTGCCAGCAGCTTAAAGGGGACTAATCAGCCCCAGCATTTT. Translating gives CASSLKGTNQPQHF.

This clone was recorded a few times. The CDR3 here is CASSLGRQSSEQYF. The DNA for the CDR3 is TGTGCCAGCAGCTTAGGGAGACAGTCCTCAGAGCAGTACTTC. V usage is TRBV7-8 and J usage is TRBJ2-7; D might be TRBD1 (5 bases). This CDR3 region has 14 residues. V shed 1 base and J shed 7 bases, with 14 bases lying between them. Germline CDR1 SGHVS, CDR2 FQNEAQ.

This clone was detected once. The V call is TRBV10-3, the J call TRBJ2-7; D gene ambiguous. Germline CDR1 reads ENHRY; CDR2 reads SYGVKD. CDR3 length: 13 amino acids. Deletions cut 3 bases from V and 4 bases from J, with 10 bases between. DNA for the CDR3: TGTGCCATCAGTGAAAGGCAGACTTACGAGCAGTACTTC. Its protein product is CAISERQTYEQYF.

J is TRBJ2-5 and V is TRBV7-3; no definite D call. Trimming cost V 5 bases and J 4 bases, with 11 bases left between them. From germline, CDR1 is SGHTA and CDR2 FQGTGA. This CDR3 region has 13 residues. In DNA, the CDR3 is TGTGCCAGCAGCCCAGCAGGTCGAGAGACCCAGTACTTC. Translated: CASSPAGRETQYF.

The chain combines TRBV4-2 with TRBJ2-1; 11 bases are a match to TRBD2. Per germline, CDR1 LGHNA and CDR2 YNFKEQ. The CDR3 length is 17 residues. Losses at the gene ends were 4 bases for V and 0 bases for J; bases not matched to a gene: 5. CDR3 coding DNA: TGTGCCAGCAGCCCTCGACTAGCGGGATTCTCCTACAATGAGCAGTTCTTC. Residues: CASSPRLAGFSYNEQFF.

The J gene is TRBJ2-1, the V gene TRBV3-1 (or the pseudogene TRBV3-2); D possibly corresponds to TRBD2 (5 bases). V was trimmed by 1 base and J by 5 bases, leaving 12 bases between them. The CDR3 totals 15 residues. Germline V gene lookup returns CDR1 LGHDT and CDR2 YNNKEL (reference sequence). CDR3 protein: CASSQAGGYHNEQFF. The CDR3 region has the DNA TGTGCCAGCAGCCAAGCGGGCGGGTACCACAATGAGCAGTTCTTC.

This rearrangement joins TRBV24-1 to TRBJ1-2; weak D call: TRBD1 (5 bases). The CDR3 runs to 15 residues. The V gene's germline CDR1 is KGHDR and CDR2 SFDVKD. Trimming took 0 bases from V and 5 from J, leaving 12 bases between them. The CDR3 DNA is TGTGCCACCAGTGATTTGCGGCAGGGCAGGTATGGCTACACCTTC. It yields the protein CATSDLRQGRYGYTF.

This sequence joins TRBV5-1 and TRBJ2-7; 9 bases agree with TRBD2. Trimming took 3 bases from V and 5 from J; bases not matched to a gene: 12. The length of the CDR3 is 16 residues. Germline CDR1 SGHRS, CDR2 YFSETQ. The CDR3 region has the DNA TGCGCCAGCAGCTATGAACCGGGACTAGCAAACCACGAGCAGTACTTC. As protein: CASSYEPGLANHEQYF.